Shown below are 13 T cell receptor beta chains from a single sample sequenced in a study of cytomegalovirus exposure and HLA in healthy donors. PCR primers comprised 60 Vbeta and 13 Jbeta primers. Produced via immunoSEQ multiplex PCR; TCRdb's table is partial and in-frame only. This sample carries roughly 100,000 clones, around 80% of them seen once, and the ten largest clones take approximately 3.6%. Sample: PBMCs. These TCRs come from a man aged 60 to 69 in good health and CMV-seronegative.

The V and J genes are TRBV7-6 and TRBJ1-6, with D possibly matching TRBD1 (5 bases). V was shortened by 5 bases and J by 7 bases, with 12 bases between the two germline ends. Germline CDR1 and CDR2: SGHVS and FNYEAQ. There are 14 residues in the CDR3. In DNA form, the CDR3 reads TGTGCCAGCAGCCGCGGGACGGCGAATTCACCCCTCCACTTT. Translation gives CASSRGTANSPLHF.

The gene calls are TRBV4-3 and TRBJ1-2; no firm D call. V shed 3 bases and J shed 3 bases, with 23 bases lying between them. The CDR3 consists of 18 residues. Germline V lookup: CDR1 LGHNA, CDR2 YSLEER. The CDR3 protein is CASSHRKRGGSVYYGYTF. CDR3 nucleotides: TGCGCCAGCAGCCACCGAAAAAGAGGAGGGAGCGTCTACTATGGCTACACCTTC.

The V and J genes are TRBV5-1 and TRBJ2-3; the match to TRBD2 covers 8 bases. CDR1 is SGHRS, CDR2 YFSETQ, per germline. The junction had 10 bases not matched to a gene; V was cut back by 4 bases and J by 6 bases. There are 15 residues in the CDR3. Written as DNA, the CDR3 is TGCGCCAGCAGCCCCCGGGGGGGGGTCCGCGATACGCAGTATTTT. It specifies CASSPRGGVRDTQYF.

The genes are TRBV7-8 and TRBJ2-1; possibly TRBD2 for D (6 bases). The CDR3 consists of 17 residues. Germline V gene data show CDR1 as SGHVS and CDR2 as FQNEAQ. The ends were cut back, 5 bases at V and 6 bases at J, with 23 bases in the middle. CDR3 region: CASSGKGRGSLVNEQFF. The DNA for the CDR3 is TGTGCCAGCAGCGGGAAGGGGCGGGGCTCCCTGGTCAATGAGCAGTTCTTC.

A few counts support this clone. CDR3 nucleotides: TGTGCCAGCAGCGCCCGCCAGGGGGCAGGAACTGAAGCTTTCTTT. It translates to CASSARQGAGTEAFF. The chain is built from TRBV7-9 and TRBJ1-1, with 8 bases matching TRBD1. The CDR3 covers 15 residues. Germline-derived CDR1 and CDR2 are SEHNR and FQNEAQ (reference sequence). Unmatched junction bases numbered 10, after V lost 5 bases and J lost 5 bases.

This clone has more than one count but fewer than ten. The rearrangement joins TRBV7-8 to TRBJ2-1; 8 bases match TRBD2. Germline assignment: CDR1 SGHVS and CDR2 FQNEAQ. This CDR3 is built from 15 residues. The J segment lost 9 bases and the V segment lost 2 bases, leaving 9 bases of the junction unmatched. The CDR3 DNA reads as TGTGCCAGCAGCTTATTTAGCGGGGTGCCCGGTGAGCAGTTCTTC. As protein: CASSLFSGVPGEQFF.

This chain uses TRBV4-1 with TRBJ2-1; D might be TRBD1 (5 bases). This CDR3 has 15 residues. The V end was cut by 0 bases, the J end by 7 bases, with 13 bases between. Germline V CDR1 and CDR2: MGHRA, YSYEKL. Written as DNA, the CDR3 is TGCGCCAGCAGCCAAGAGAAGGGGCTTAGAAATGAGCAGTTCTTC. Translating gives CASSQEKGLRNEQFF.

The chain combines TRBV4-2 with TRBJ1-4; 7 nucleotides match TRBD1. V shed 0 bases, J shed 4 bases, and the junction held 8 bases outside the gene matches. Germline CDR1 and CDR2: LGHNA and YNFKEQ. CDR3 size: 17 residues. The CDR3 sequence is CASSQDGRGGRNEKLFF. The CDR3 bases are TGTGCCAGCAGCCAAGATGGGCGAGGGGGCCGTAATGAAAAACTGTTTTTT.

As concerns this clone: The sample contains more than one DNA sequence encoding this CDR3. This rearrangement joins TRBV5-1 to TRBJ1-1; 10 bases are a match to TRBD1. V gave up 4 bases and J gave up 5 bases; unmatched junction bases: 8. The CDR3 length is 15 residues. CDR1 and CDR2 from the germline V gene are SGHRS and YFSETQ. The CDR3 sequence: CASSPDRGRGTEAFF. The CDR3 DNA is TGCGCCAGCAGCCCAGACAGGGGGCGTGGGACTGAAGCTTTCTTT.

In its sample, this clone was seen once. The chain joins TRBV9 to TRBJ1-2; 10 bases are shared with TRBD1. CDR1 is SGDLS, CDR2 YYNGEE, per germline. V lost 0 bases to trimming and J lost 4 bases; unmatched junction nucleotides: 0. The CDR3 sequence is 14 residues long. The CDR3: CASSVGQGAYGYTF. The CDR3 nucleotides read TGTGCCAGCAGCGTAGGACAGGGGGCCTATGGCTACACCTTC.

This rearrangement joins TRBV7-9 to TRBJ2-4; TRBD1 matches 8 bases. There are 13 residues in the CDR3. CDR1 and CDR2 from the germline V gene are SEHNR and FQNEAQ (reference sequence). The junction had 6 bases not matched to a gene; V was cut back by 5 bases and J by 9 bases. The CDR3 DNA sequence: TGTGCCAGCAGCCCCACAGACAGGGGCATTCAGTACTTC. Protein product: CASSPTDRGIQYF.

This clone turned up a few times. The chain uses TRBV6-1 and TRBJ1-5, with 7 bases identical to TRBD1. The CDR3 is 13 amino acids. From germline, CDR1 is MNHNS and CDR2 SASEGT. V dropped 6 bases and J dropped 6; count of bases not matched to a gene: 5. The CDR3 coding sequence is TGTGCCAGCAGCCTGAACAGGGGTCAGCCCCAGCATTTT. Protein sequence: CASSLNRGQPQHF.

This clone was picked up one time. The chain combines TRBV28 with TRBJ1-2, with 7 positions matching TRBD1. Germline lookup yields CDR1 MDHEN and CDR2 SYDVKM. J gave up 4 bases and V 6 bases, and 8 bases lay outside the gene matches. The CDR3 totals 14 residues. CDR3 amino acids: CASRYKQGTYGYTF. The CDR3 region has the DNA TGTGCCAGCAGATATAAACAGGGGACCTATGGCTACACCTTC.